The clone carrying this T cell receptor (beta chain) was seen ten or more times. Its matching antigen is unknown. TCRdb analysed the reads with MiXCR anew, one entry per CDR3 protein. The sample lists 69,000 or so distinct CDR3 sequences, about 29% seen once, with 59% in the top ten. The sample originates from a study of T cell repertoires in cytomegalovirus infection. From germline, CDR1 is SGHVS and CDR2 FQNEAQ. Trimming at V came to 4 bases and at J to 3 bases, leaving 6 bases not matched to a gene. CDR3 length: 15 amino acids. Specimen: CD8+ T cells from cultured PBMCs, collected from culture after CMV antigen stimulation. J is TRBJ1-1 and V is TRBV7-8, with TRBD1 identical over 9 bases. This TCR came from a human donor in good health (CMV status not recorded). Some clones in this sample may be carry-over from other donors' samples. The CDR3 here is CASSSQTGGYTEAFF. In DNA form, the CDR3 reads TGTGCCAGCAGCTCCCAGACAGGGGGGTACACTGAAGCTTTCTTT.